Listed here are 10 T cell receptor beta chains from one sample, sequenced in a study of PD-L1 blockade in urothelial cancer. Using immunoSEQ multiplex PCR, the repertoire was profiled, and TCRdb retains in-frame clones only, with some absent. This table holds 29,000 or so clones, 80% to 90% found once. The specimen comprised PBMCs, sampled around atezolizumab (anti-PD-L1) treatment. These TCRs come from a man in his fifties or sixties with urothelial cancer.

V and J are TRBV30 and TRBJ2-7, with 8 nucleotides matching TRBD2. The junction had 10 bases not matched to a gene; V was cut back by 2 bases and J by 1 base. Germline lookup yields CDR1 GTSNPN and CDR2 SVGIG (reference sequence). There are 16 residues in the CDR3. The CDR3: CAWSIMGSGESYEQYF. DNA of the CDR3: TGTGCCTGGAGTATCATGGGTAGCGGGGAATCCTACGAGCAGTACTTC. The complete variable domain, with remaining parts taken from reference TRBV30 and TRBJ2-7, reads SQTIHQWPATLVQPVGSPLSLECTVEGTSNPNLYWYRQAAGRGLQLLFYSVGIGQISSEVPQNLSASRPQDRQFILSSKKLLLSDSGFYLCAWSIMGSGESYEQYFGPGTRLTVT.

The rearrangement joins TRBV6-1 to TRBJ2-6, with a tentative D call TRBD1 (6 bases). With 7 bases removed from V and 4 bases from J, the gap between germline ends came to 14 bases. Germline assignment: CDR1 MNHNS and CDR2 SASEGT. This CDR3 region has 15 residues. The CDR3 reads CASKPTGLGANVLTF. For the CDR3, the DNA is TGTGCCAGCAAACCCACAGGGTTAGGGGCCAACGTCCTGACTTTC.

The chain joins TRBV28 to TRBJ2-1; 9 bases match TRBD1. This CDR3 comprises 15 residues. The germline gives CDR1 MDHEN, CDR2 SYDVKM. V lost 1 base and J lost 7; bases outside the gene matches: 5. In DNA form, the CDR3 reads TGTGCCAGCAGTTTATCACAGACAGGGGGTAATGAGCAGTTCTTC. Residues: CASSLSQTGGNEQFF.

The V call is TRBV5-4, the J call TRBJ2-1; 11 bases agree with TRBD2. V gave up 4 bases and J gave up 8 bases; unmatched junction bases: 8. This CDR3 region has 15 residues. Germline V lookup: CDR1 SGHNT, CDR2 YYREEE (reference sequence). CDR3 in amino acids: CASSLIAGGPYEQFF. The CDR3 coding sequence is TGTGCCAGCAGCCTGATAGCGGGGGGGCCGTATGAGCAGTTCTTC.

This clone was detected only once. The chain has TRBV19 and TRBJ2-5; 8 bases match TRBD1. This CDR3 comprises 13 residues. CDR1 LNHDA and CDR2 SQIVND come from the germline V gene (reference sequence). V lost 10 bases to trimming and J lost 2 bases; unmatched junction nucleotides: 6. The CDR3 is CATGQGQQETQYF. Here the CDR3 DNA reads TGTGCCACTGGACAGGGACAACAAGAGACCCAGTACTTC. The variable domain in full, with the rest retrieved from reference TRBV19 and TRBJ2-5, is DGGITQSPKYLFRKEGQNVTLSCEQNLNHDAMYWYRQDPGQGLRLIYYSQIVNDFQKGDIAEGYSVSREKKESFPLTVTSAQKNPTAFYLCATGQGQQETQYFGPGTRLLVL.

The chain joins TRBV18 to TRBJ2-7, with a possible D match to TRBD1 (6 bases). Trimming stripped 4 bases from V and 0 bases from J, with 16 bases between. Per germline, CDR1 KGHSH and CDR2 LQKENI. The CDR3 has 16 amino acids. CDR3 loop: CASSQLGQTSSYEQYF. CDR3 DNA sequence: TGTGCCAGCTCACAACTTGGACAGACGAGCTCCTACGAGCAGTACTTC.

The rearrangement links TRBV6-6 to TRBJ2-2; 9 bases agree with TRBD2. This CDR3 is built from 16 residues. With 2 bases clipped from V and 4 bases from J, the junction kept 5 bases outside the gene matches. Looked up from germline, CDR1 is MNHNY and CDR2 is SVGAGI (reference sequence). The CDR3 is CASSYNSGSGTGELFF. The CDR3 DNA reads as TGTGCCAGCAGTTACAATAGCGGGAGTGGCACCGGGGAGCTGTTTTTT.

The rearrangement links TRBV4-1 to TRBJ2-5; tentative D call: TRBD1 (6 bases). Germline loops: CDR1 MGHRA, CDR2 YSYEKL. The CDR3 is 16 amino acids. Trimming left V 0 bases short and J 5 bases short, with 16 bases between. This chain's CDR3 is CASSQDQAGVMETQYF. CDR3 DNA sequence: TGCGCCAGCAGCCAAGATCAAGCAGGGGTAATGGAGACCCAGTACTTC.

The chain joins TRBV29-1 to TRBJ2-5; 13 bases map to TRBD2. The germline V gene has CDR1 SQVTM and CDR2 ANQGSEA. V gave up 6 bases and J gave up 1 base; unmatched junction bases: 2. The CDR3 consists of 14 residues. CDR3 nucleotide sequence: TGCAGCGTGGGACTAGCGGGATCCCAAGAGACCCAGTACTTC. It translates to CSVGLAGSQETQYF. Variable domain in full (rest from reference TRBV29-1 and TRBJ2-5): SAVISQKPSRDICQRGTSLTIQCQVDSQVTMMFWYRQQPGQSLTLIATANQGSEATYESGFVIDKFPISRPNLTFSTLTVSNMSPEDSSIYLCSVGLAGSQETQYFGPGTRLLVL.

The chain joins TRBV6-5 to TRBJ2-1; 10 bases are shared with TRBD2. V trimming: 7 bases; J trimming: 2 bases; junction bases outside the gene matches: 2. In germline, CDR1 is MNHEY, CDR2 SVGAGI. The CDR3 spans 14 residues. The CDR3 region is CASKSGGAYNEQFF. DNA of the CDR3: TGTGCCAGCAAGAGCGGGGGGGCCTACAATGAGCAGTTCTTC.